This TCR beta chain is from a study of cytomegalovirus exposure and HLA in healthy donors. The PCR employed 60 Vbeta primers together with 13 Jbeta primers. TCRdb keeps only in-frame clones here, not all; method: immunoSEQ multiplex PCR. The table shows roughly 280,000 clones, with 65% to 85% occurring only once. Study results and limitations: An analysis done earlier found most TCR beta V segments productive about 87% or about 30% of the time. Reports showed the classifier diagnosing cytomegalovirus status with high specificity and sensitivity. Excluded were some V segments that proved indistinguishable, including TRBV6-2 and TRBV6-3.

Worth noting for this clone: Its target is unknown.

This CDR3 comprises 14 residues. Germline assignment: CDR1 SGDLS and CDR2 YYNGEE. The ends lost 0 bases at V and 10 bases at J; junction bases unmatched: 6. Sequences were obtained from PBMCs. The V and J genes are TRBV9 and TRBJ1-1; 10 nucleotides line up with TRBD1. The clonotype originates from a female donor in good health and CMV-seronegative. CDR3 nucleotide sequence: TGTGCCAGCAGCGTAGGCGACAGGGGGCACCGAGCTTTCTTT. It encodes CASSVGDRGHRAFF.